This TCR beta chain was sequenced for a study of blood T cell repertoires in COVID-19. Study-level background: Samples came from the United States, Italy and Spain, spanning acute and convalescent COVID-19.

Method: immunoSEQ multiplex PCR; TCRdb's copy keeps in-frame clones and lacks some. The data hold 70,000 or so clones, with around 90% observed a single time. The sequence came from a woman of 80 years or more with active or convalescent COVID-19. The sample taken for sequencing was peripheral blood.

In DNA form, the CDR3 reads TGTGCCGGGGACGGAGACAGGCCAGATACGCAGTATTTT. It codes for CAGDGDRPDTQYF. V gene TRBV2 combines with J gene TRBJ2-3; maybe TRBD1 (6 bases). The CDR3 consists of 13 residues. The germline gives CDR1 SNHLY, CDR2 FYNNEI. V was clipped by 11 bases and J by 4 bases, with 16 bases between them.